Listed below are T cell receptor beta chains from one sample, sequenced in a study of long-term antiretroviral therapy in people with HIV. The repertoire was sequenced with immunoSEQ multiplex PCR; TCRdb's copy has only in-frame clones and lacks some. The profile shows roughly 36,000 clones, 70% to 90% of them singletons. This specimen was unsorted PBMCs, taken 2.8 years before starting antiretroviral therapy. The receptor set was obtained from a woman in her 30s with HIV. Both conserved end residues are part of each CDR3. D genes are given only for firm matches. Not every row has a clone size; where given, it reads once, few, many or a size class.

j_gene: TRBJ1-3
v_gene: TRBV6-6
abundance: .
d_gene: .
CDR3aa: CASMPRQPGNTIYF
CDR3nt: TGTGCCAGCATGCCGAGACAGCCTGGAAACACCATATATTTT

j_gene: TRBJ1-1
v_gene: TRBV27
abundance: .
d_gene: TRBD1
CDR3aa: CASSERTGGRLNTEAFF
CDR3nt: TGTGCCAGCAGTGAACGGACAGGGGGTCGATTGAACACTGAAGCTTTCTTT

j_gene: TRBJ1-4
v_gene: TRBV6-6
abundance: .
d_gene: .
CDR3aa: CASRRGQTNEKLFF
CDR3nt: TGTGCCAGCAGACGGGGGCAGACTAATGAAAAACTGTTTTTT

j_gene: TRBJ2-1
v_gene: TRBV29-1
abundance: .
d_gene: .
CDR3aa: CSVYSSSYNEQFF
CDR3nt: TGCAGCGTTTACTCGAGCTCCTACAATGAGCAGTTCTTC

j_gene: TRBJ1-5
v_gene: TRBV5-1
abundance: .
d_gene: .
CDR3aa: CASSLGQGGNQPQHF
CDR3nt: TGCGCCAGCAGCTTGGGCCAGGGAGGCAATCAGCCCCAGCATTTT

j_gene: TRBJ2-5
v_gene: TRBV9
abundance: .
d_gene: .
CDR3aa: CASSVGGGAGQETQYF
CDR3nt: TGTGCCAGCAGCGTAGGAGGCGGGGCGGGGCAAGAGACCCAGTACTTC

j_gene: TRBJ1-3
v_gene: TRBV11-2
abundance: .
d_gene: .
CDR3aa: CASSLGGGKGNTIYF
CDR3nt: TGTGCCAGCAGCTTAGGTGGGGGTAAAGGAAACACCATATATTTT

j_gene: TRBJ1-2
v_gene: TRBV6-5
abundance: .
d_gene: TRBD1
CDR3aa: CASRGQGLYGYTF
CDR3nt: TGTGCCAGCAGGGGACAGGGGCTCTATGGCTACACCTTC

j_gene: TRBJ1-2
v_gene: TRBV28
abundance: .
d_gene: .
CDR3aa: CASLAGRVGGYTF
CDR3nt: TGTGCCAGTCTGGCAGGGAGGGTAGGTGGCTACACCTTC

j_gene: TRBJ2-5
v_gene: TRBV6-5
abundance: .
d_gene: .
CDR3aa: CASSYYIDRTETQYF
CDR3nt: TGTGCCAGCAGTTACTACATCGACAGGACTGAGACCCAGTACTTC

j_gene: TRBJ1-5
v_gene: TRBV2
abundance: .
d_gene: .
CDR3aa: CASRSGVGSNQPQHF
CDR3nt: TGTGCCAGCAGGTCAGGGGTCGGGTCAAATCAGCCCCAGCATTTT

j_gene: TRBJ2-3
v_gene: TRBV15
abundance: .
d_gene: .
CDR3aa: CATSRDTGQTQYF
CDR3nt: TGTGCCACCAGCAGAGACACAGGCCAGACGCAGTATTTT

j_gene: TRBJ1-2
v_gene: TRBV14
abundance: .
d_gene: .
CDR3aa: CASSQSGNGYTF
CDR3nt: TGTGCCAGCAGCCAATCAGGGAATGGCTACACCTTC

j_gene: TRBJ2-2
v_gene: TRBV6-6
abundance: .
d_gene: TRBD1
CDR3aa: CASSPDRAGTGELFF
CDR3nt: TGTGCCAGCAGCCCTGACAGGGCAGGCACCGGGGAGCTGTTTTTT

j_gene: TRBJ1-5
v_gene: TRBV30
abundance: .
d_gene: TRBD1
CDR3aa: CAWNRGLGQPQHF
CDR3nt: TGTGCCTGGAACAGGGGGCTGGGTCAGCCCCAGCATTTT

j_gene: TRBJ1-5
v_gene: TRBV25-1
abundance: .
d_gene: .
CDR3aa: CASSEADRVAQHF
CDR3nt: TGTGCCAGCAGTGAGGCTGACAGAGTCGCGCAGCATTTT

j_gene: TRBJ1-1
v_gene: TRBV30
abundance: .
d_gene: .
CDR3aa: CAWSDILITGRTEAFF
CDR3nt: TGTGCCTGGAGTGACATCTTGATTACAGGGAGAACTGAAGCTTTCTTT

j_gene: TRBJ2-1
v_gene: TRBV2
abundance: .
d_gene: .
CDR3aa: CASKAGLKTNEQFF
CDR3nt: TGTGCCAGCAAGGCGGGCCTCAAGACCAATGAGCAGTTCTTC

j_gene: TRBJ1-1
v_gene: TRBV7-2
abundance: .
d_gene: .
CDR3aa: CASSLVVAITEAFF
CDR3nt: TGTGCCAGCAGCTTAGTTGTGGCAATAACTGAAGCTTTCTTT

j_gene: TRBJ2-1
v_gene: TRBV29-1
abundance: .
d_gene: .
CDR3aa: CSGGPGKKEQFF
CDR3nt: TGCAGCGGGGGACCGGGAAAGAAGGAGCAGTTCTTC

j_gene: TRBJ1-4
v_gene: TRBV7-6
abundance: .
d_gene: .
CDR3aa: CASSFLNEKLFF
CDR3nt: TGTGCCAGCAGCTTTCTTAATGAAAAACTGTTTTTT

j_gene: TRBJ2-5
v_gene: TRBV14
abundance: .
d_gene: .
CDR3aa: CASSQEIAGSRETQYF
CDR3nt: TGTGCCAGCAGCCAAGAAATCGCAGGGTCCCGAGAGACCCAGTACTTC

j_gene: TRBJ2-1
v_gene: TRBV6-1
abundance: .
d_gene: TRBD2
CDR3aa: CASSRLAGANEQFF
CDR3nt: TGTGCCAGCAGCAGACTAGCGGGGGCTAATGAGCAGTTCTTC

j_gene: TRBJ2-3
v_gene: TRBV25-1
abundance: .
d_gene: .
CDR3aa: CASSDTWGAQIPQYF
CDR3nt: TGTGCCAGCAGTGACACGTGGGGGGCGCAAATTCCGCAGTATTTT

j_gene: TRBJ2-5
v_gene: TRBV4-1
abundance: .
d_gene: TRBD2
CDR3aa: CASSHIAGGQGETQYF
CDR3nt: TGCGCCAGCAGCCACATAGCGGGGGGCCAAGGGGAGACCCAGTACTTC

j_gene: TRBJ1-1
v_gene: TRBV6-1
abundance: .
d_gene: .
CDR3aa: CASSVGANTEAFF
CDR3nt: TGTGCCAGCAGTGTTGGGGCGAACACTGAAGCTTTCTTT

j_gene: TRBJ2-5
v_gene: TRBV9
abundance: .
d_gene: .
CDR3aa: CASSVAGDAGTQYF
CDR3nt: TGTGCCAGCAGCGTAGCAGGGGATGCGGGGACCCAGTACTTC

j_gene: TRBJ1-6
v_gene: TRBV4-1
abundance: .
d_gene: TRBD1
CDR3aa: CASSQDNRGRSPLHF
CDR3nt: TGCGCCAGCAGCCAAGATAACAGGGGGCGGTCACCCCTCCACTTT

j_gene: TRBJ2-3
v_gene: TRBV2
abundance: .
d_gene: TRBD1
CDR3aa: CASKVRGQSTDTQYF
CDR3nt: TGTGCCAGCAAGGTCAGGGGACAGAGCACAGATACGCAGTATTTT

j_gene: TRBJ2-5
v_gene: TRBV9
abundance: .
d_gene: TRBD2
CDR3aa: CASSVREGLRAETQYF
CDR3nt: TGTGCCAGCAGCGTAAGGGAGGGGCTAAGAGCAGAGACCCAGTACTTC

j_gene: TRBJ1-2
v_gene: TRBV5-4
abundance: few
d_gene: TRBD1
CDR3aa: CASSFDRGDYGYTF
CDR3nt: TGTGCCAGCAGCTTCGACAGGGGGGACTATGGCTACACCTTC

j_gene: TRBJ1-2
v_gene: TRBV6-5
abundance: once
d_gene: TRBD1
CDR3aa: CASSRGQAYGYTF
CDR3nt: TGTGCCAGCAGCCGGGGACAGGCTTATGGCTACACCTTC

j_gene: TRBJ2-3
v_gene: TRBV4-1
abundance: .
d_gene: TRBD2
CDR3aa: CASSQGTRSTDTQYF
CDR3nt: TGCGCCAGCAGCCAAGGGACTAGAAGCACAGATACGCAGTATTTT

j_gene: TRBJ2-1
v_gene: TRBV19
abundance: once
d_gene: .
CDR3aa: CASSNGGNEQFF
CDR3nt: TGTGCCAGTAGTAATGGGGGTAATGAGCAGTTCTTC

j_gene: TRBJ2-7
v_gene: TRBV15
abundance: .
d_gene: .
CDR3aa: CATSPREVAYEQYF
CDR3nt: TGTGCCACCAGCCCCAGGGAAGTGGCCTACGAGCAGTACTTC

j_gene: TRBJ1-4
v_gene: TRBV30
abundance: .
d_gene: TRBD1
CDR3aa: CAWSYRGWSEKLFF
CDR3nt: TGTGCCTGGAGTTACAGGGGGTGGTCTGAAAAACTGTTTTTT

j_gene: TRBJ1-5
v_gene: TRBV2
abundance: few
d_gene: .
CDR3aa: CASSEEPQPQHF
CDR3nt: TGTGCCAGCAGTGAAGAACCTCAGCCCCAGCATTTT

j_gene: TRBJ1-1
v_gene: TRBV19
abundance: .
d_gene: .
CDR3aa: CASTPSGTEAFF
CDR3nt: TGTGCCAGTACCCCGTCCGGAACTGAAGCTTTCTTT

j_gene: TRBJ2-3
v_gene: TRBV18
abundance: .
d_gene: .
CDR3aa: CASSPSMGDTQYF
CDR3nt: TGTGCCAGCTCCCCCAGCATGGGAGATACGCAGTATTTT

j_gene: TRBJ1-1
v_gene: TRBV10-2
abundance: .
d_gene: TRBD1
CDR3aa: CASSDNRGSSNTEAFF
CDR3nt: TGCGCCAGCAGTGACAACAGGGGAAGTTCGAACACTGAAGCTTTCTTT

j_gene: TRBJ1-5
v_gene: TRBV19
abundance: .
d_gene: .
CDR3aa: CASSSGVVASNQPQHF
CDR3nt: TGTGCCAGTAGTTCTGGAGTTGTGGCTAGCAATCAGCCCCAGCATTTT

j_gene: TRBJ1-6
v_gene: TRBV6-1
abundance: once
d_gene: .
CDR3aa: CASSESLFRGNSPLHF
CDR3nt: TGTGCCAGCAGTGAAAGTCTTTTCCGGGGTAATTCACCCCTCCACTTT

j_gene: TRBJ2-3
v_gene: TRBV27
abundance: .
d_gene: TRBD1
CDR3aa: CASGNTGVITKDTQYF
CDR3nt: TGTGCCAGCGGAAACACAGGGGTGATTACTAAAGATACGCAGTATTTT

j_gene: TRBJ1-2
v_gene: TRBV28
abundance: .
d_gene: .
CDR3aa: CASTSMAYYGGYTF
CDR3nt: TGTGCCAGCACCTCGATGGCCTACTACGGGGGCTACACCTTC

j_gene: TRBJ2-3
v_gene: TRBV7-8
abundance: .
d_gene: TRBD2
CDR3aa: CASSLVGLADTQYF
CDR3nt: TGTGCCAGCAGCTTAGTAGGACTAGCAGATACGCAGTATTTT

j_gene: TRBJ2-5
v_gene: TRBV5-5
abundance: .
d_gene: .
CDR3aa: CASSLGPGETQYF
CDR3nt: TGTGCCAGCAGCTTAGGTCCGGGGGAGACCCAGTACTTC

j_gene: TRBJ2-7
v_gene: TRBV25-1
abundance: .
d_gene: .
CDR3aa: CASTRPGQTIEQYF
CDR3nt: TGTGCCAGCACTCGTCCAGGACAGACTATCGAGCAGTACTTC

j_gene: TRBJ2-3
v_gene: TRBV19
abundance: .
d_gene: .
CDR3aa: CASSRRGGADTQYF
CDR3nt: TGTGCCAGTAGTCGCCGCGGCGGGGCAGATACGCAGTATTTT

j_gene: TRBJ2-3
v_gene: TRBV19
abundance: .
d_gene: .
CDR3aa: CASSILQGGTDTQYF
CDR3nt: TGTGCCAGTAGTATACTACAGGGCGGCACAGATACGCAGTATTTT

j_gene: TRBJ1-2
v_gene: TRBV30
abundance: .
d_gene: .
CDR3aa: CACPPTTGYGYTF
CDR3nt: TGTGCCTGCCCCCCAACTACAGGGTATGGCTACACCTTC

j_gene: TRBJ1-2
v_gene: TRBV6-5
abundance: .
d_gene: .
CDR3aa: CASSYSRGTYTF
CDR3nt: TGTGCCAGCAGTTACTCGAGGGGGACCTACACCTTC

j_gene: TRBJ1-2
v_gene: TRBV5-1
abundance: .
d_gene: TRBD1
CDR3aa: CASSRDRGEKFYGYTF
CDR3nt: TGCGCCAGCAGCCGGGACAGGGGCGAAAAATTCTATGGCTACACCTTC

j_gene: TRBJ1-3
v_gene: TRBV7-9
abundance: .
d_gene: .
CDR3aa: CASSTQTGFGNTIYF
CDR3nt: TGTGCCAGCAGCACACAAACAGGGTTTGGAAACACCATATATTTT

j_gene: TRBJ2-6
v_gene: TRBV7-3
abundance: .
d_gene: TRBD1
CDR3aa: CATGTDSGANVLTF
CDR3nt: TGTGCCACCGGGACAGACTCTGGGGCCAACGTCCTGACTTTC

j_gene: TRBJ1-1
v_gene: TRBV6-5
abundance: .
d_gene: .
CDR3aa: CASKIKAPNTEAFF
CDR3nt: TGTGCCAGCAAAATTAAGGCGCCGAACACTGAAGCTTTCTTT

j_gene: TRBJ1-1
v_gene: TRBV7-9
abundance: .
d_gene: TRBD1
CDR3aa: CASSSLGQGNTEAFF
CDR3nt: TGTGCCAGCAGCTCGCTGGGACAGGGGAACACTGAAGCTTTCTTT

j_gene: TRBJ1-2
v_gene: TRBV7-3
abundance: .
d_gene: TRBD1
CDR3aa: CASSYGQGRGYTF
CDR3nt: TGTGCCAGCAGCTATGGACAGGGCCGCGGCTACACCTTC